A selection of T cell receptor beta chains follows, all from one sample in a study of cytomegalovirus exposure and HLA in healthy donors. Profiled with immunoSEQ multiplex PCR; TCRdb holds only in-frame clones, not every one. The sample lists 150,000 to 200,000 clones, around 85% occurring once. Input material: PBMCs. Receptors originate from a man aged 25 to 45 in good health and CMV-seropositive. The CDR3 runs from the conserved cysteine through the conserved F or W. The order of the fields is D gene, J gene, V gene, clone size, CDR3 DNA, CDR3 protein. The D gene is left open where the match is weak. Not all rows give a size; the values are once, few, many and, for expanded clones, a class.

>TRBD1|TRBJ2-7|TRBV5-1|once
TGCGCCAGCAGCCAAGGACAGGGTCGGTCCTACGAGCAGTACTTC
CASSQGQGRSYEQYF
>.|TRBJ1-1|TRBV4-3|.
TGCGCCAGCAGCCAAAACACAGGAGTTAACACTGAAGCTTTCTTT
CASSQNTGVNTEAFF
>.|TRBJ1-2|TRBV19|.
TGTGCCAGTAGTACCGGGCCCCATGGGGCTTACTATGGCTACACCTTC
CASSTGPHGAYYGYTF
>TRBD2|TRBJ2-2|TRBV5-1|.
TGCGCCAGCAGCGATGGACTAGCGGGGGGGCCAAGTAAAGGCGGGGAGCTGTTTTTT
CASSDGLAGGPSKGGELFF
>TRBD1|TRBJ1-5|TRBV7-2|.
TGTGCCAGCAGCTCCGACCCGGACAGGGCTGGCAATCAGCCCCAGCATTTT
CASSSDPDRAGNQPQHF
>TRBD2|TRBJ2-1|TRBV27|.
TGTGCCAGCAGCCGAACTAGCGGGGGGGCCGGTGAGCAGTTCTTC
CASSRTSGGAGEQFF
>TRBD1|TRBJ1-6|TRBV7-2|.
TGTGCCAGCAGCTTAGGGACAGGTTATTCACCCCTCCACTTT
CASSLGTGYSPLHF
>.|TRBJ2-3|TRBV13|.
TGTGCCAGCAGCTTAGGACTCTATTCTAGCACAGATACGCAGTATTTT
CASSLGLYSSTDTQYF
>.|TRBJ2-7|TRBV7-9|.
TGTGCCAGCAGCTTAGCGGGGGGAGACAGCGCCTACGAGCAGTACTTC
CASSLAGGDSAYEQYF
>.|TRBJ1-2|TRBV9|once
TGTGCCAGCAGCGAGTCGCGGGAAACCTATGGCTACACCTTC
CASSESRETYGYTF
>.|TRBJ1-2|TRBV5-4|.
TGTGCCAGCAGCGGGGGGGGCGGTTATGGCTACACCTTC
CASSGGGGYGYTF
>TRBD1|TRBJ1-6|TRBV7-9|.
TGTGCCAGCAGCTTTAGGGGGCAGGCGTCACCCCTCCACTTT
CASSFRGQASPLHF
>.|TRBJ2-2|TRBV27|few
TGTGCCAGCCCGGGTCCCAACCAGGGGCCCAACACCGGGGAGCTGTTTTTT
CASPGPNQGPNTGELFF
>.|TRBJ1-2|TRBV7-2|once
TGTGCCAGCAGCTTAGGTCCAGGAACCTCCTATGGCTACACCTTC
CASSLGPGTSYGYTF
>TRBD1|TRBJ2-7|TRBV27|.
TGTGCCAGCAGTCCTTCGAACTACAGGGGACGGGATTACGAGCAGTACTTC
CASSPSNYRGRDYEQYF
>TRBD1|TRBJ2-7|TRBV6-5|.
TGTGCCAGCAGGACAGGGGCTACCTACGAGCAGTACTTC
CASRTGATYEQYF
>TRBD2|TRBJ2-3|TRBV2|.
TGTGCCAGCAGTGAAATAGCGGGGGTACAGTATTTT
CASSEIAGVQYF
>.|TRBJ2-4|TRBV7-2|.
TGTGCCAGCAGCTTAGTCGGGGCCGGGGGCATTCAGTACTTC
CASSLVGAGGIQYF
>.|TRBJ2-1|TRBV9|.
TGTGCCAGCAGCACTCAGGGCGGCGAGCAGTTCTTC
CASSTQGGEQFF
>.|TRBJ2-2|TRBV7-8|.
TGTGCCAGCAGAACCGAAGGGGGTCCAACCGGGGAGCTGTTTTTT
CASRTEGGPTGELFF
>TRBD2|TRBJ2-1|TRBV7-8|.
TGTGCCAGCAGCTTAATAGCGGGGGATAATGAGCAGTTCTTC
CASSLIAGDNEQFF
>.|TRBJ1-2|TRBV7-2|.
TGTGCCAGCAGCTTAGCAGGTCAGGGTCAAGTTTACACCTTC
CASSLAGQGQVYTF
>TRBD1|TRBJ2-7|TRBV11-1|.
TGTGCCAGCAGCAAGGGACAGGGTAACTACGAGCAGTACTTC
CASSKGQGNYEQYF
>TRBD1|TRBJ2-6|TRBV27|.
TGTGCCAGCAGTTTAGGCACAGGGGGCGTTACTGGGGCCAACGTCCTGACTTTC
CASSLGTGGVTGANVLTF
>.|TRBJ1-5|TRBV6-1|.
TGTGCCAGCAGTGAATACATGGCAGATAGCAATCAGCCCCAGCATTTT
CASSEYMADSNQPQHF
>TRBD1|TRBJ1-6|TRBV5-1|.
TGCGCCAGCAGCCCCCGGGACAGGGGCCTACCGGAGAGTTCACCCCTCCACTTT
CASSPRDRGLPESSPLHF
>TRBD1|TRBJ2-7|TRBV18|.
TGTGCCAGCTCTAGAGGACAGGGGGTAGCCTACGAGCAGTACTTC
CASSRGQGVAYEQYF
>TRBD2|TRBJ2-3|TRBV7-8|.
TGTGCCAGCAGCTTGGTCGGGGGGGCTGTCGCAGATACGCAGTATTTT
CASSLVGGAVADTQYF
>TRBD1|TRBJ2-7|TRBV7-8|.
TGTGCCAGCAGCACCTTATGGACAGGGAACGAGCAGTACTTC
CASSTLWTGNEQYF
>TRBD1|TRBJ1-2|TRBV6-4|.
TGTGCCAGCAGTGACTGGGGGACAGGGGTTGATGGCTACACCTTC
CASSDWGTGVDGYTF
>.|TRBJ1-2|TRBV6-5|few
TGTGCCAGCAGTTACACAGGAGGGATCTATGGCTACACCTTC
CASSYTGGIYGYTF
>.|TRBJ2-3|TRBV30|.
TGTGCCTGGAGCGATGCGGGGTCTACAGATACGCAGTATTTT
CAWSDAGSTDTQYF
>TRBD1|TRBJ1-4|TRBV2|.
TGTGCCAGCAGCCTAGCGAGGACAGGGCATCCAGGACTGTTTTTT
CASSLARTGHPGLFF
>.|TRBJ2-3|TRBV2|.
TGTGCCAGCAAGCTCCGAGGGCTAGTCGCCACAGATACGCAGTATTTT
CASKLRGLVATDTQYF
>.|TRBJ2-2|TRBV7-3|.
TGTGCCAGCAGACAGAACACCGGGGAGCTGTTTTTT
CASRQNTGELFF
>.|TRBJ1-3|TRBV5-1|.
TGCGCCAGCAGCTTGGGAGACAGGGGAAACACCATATATTTT
CASSLGDRGNTIYF
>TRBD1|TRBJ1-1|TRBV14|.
TGTGCCAGCAGCCAACATTTCACAGGGGTCATGAACACTGAAGCTTTCTTT
CASSQHFTGVMNTEAFF
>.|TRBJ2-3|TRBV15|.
TGTGCCACCAGCACGACCCAGGGTGTGCGGCGCACAGATACGCAGTATTTT
CATSTTQGVRRTDTQYF
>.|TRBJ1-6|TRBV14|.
TGTGCCAGAGACTTAATGGCGGGGAACAGCTCCTATAATTCACCCCTCCACTTT
CARDLMAGNSSYNSPLHF
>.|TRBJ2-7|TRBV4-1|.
TGCGCCAGCAGCCAAGTCGGCGGAGTTGGTCGGGAGCAGTACTTC
CASSQVGGVGREQYF
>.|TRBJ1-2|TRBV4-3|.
TGCGCCAGCAGCCCAGGGTGGCAGGGGAGCATCGATGGCTACACCTTC
CASSPGWQGSIDGYTF
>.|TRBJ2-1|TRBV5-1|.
TGCGCCAGCAGCCCAGGCCTGGATTCCTACAATGAGCAGTTCTTC
CASSPGLDSYNEQFF
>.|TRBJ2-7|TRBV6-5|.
TGTGCCAGCAGTTGGACAGCAGACCTCTACGAGCAGTACTTC
CASSWTADLYEQYF
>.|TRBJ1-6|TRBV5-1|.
TGCGCCAGCAGCTTGGTATTGGGCGGGACGGATTCACCCCTCCACTTT
CASSLVLGGTDSPLHF
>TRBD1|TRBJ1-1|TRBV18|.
TGTGCCAGCTCACTGGTGACAGGGATCTACACTGAAGCTTTCTTT
CASSLVTGIYTEAFF
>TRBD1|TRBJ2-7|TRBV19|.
TGTGCCAGTAGTATCGGGACAGGGGCCCGTAACGAGCAGTACTTC
CASSIGTGARNEQYF
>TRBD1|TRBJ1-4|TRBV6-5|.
TGTGCCAGCAGCTACGGACAGGGAAATGAAAAACTGTTTTTT
CASSYGQGNEKLFF
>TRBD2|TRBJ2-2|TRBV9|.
TGTGCCAGCAGCACACTAGCGGGGAACACCGGGGAGCTGTTTTTT
CASSTLAGNTGELFF
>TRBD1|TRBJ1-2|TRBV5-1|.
TGCGCCAGCGCGGACAGGGACGGCTACACCTTC
CASADRDGYTF
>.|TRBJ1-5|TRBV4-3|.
TGCGCCAGCAGCCAAGGGTACAGGGATAGCAATCAGCCCCAGCATTTT
CASSQGYRDSNQPQHF
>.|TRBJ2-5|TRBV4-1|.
TGCGCCAGCAGCCAAGGTGATCGGCAAGAGACCCAGTACTTC
CASSQGDRQETQYF
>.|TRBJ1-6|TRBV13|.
TGTGCCAGCGCCCTGGAGGGCCTCTCTTCACCCCTCCACTTT
CASALEGLSSPLHF
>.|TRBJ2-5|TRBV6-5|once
TGTGCCAGCAGTTACGGGCCGGGGGATCGAGAGACCCAGTACTTC
CASSYGPGDRETQYF
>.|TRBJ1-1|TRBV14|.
TGTGCCAGCACGCCCCACATGAACACTGAAGCTTTCTTT
CASTPHMNTEAFF
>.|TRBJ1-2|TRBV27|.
TGTGCCAGCAGCCTCGGGGCAGGGGATGGCTACACCTTC
CASSLGAGDGYTF
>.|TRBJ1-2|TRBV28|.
TGTGCCAGCAGTTATCGCGAGGGAGGCTATGGCTACACCTTC
CASSYREGGYGYTF